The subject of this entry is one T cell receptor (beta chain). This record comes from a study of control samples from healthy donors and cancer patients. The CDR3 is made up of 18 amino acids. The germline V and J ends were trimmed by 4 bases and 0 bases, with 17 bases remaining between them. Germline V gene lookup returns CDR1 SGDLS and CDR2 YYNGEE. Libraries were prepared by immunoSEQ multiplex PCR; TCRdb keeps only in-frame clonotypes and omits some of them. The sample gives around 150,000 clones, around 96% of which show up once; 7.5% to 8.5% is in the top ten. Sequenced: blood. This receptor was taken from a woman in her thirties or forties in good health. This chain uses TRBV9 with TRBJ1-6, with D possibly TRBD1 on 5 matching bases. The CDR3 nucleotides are TGTGCCAGCAGCCTGAATGACAGACTTAGCTCCTATAATTCACCCCTCCACTTT. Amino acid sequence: CASSLNDRLSSYNSPLHF.